A selection of T cell receptor beta chains follows, all from one sample in a study of a mutant IDH1 vaccine in newly diagnosed glioma. This table comes from immunoSEQ multiplex PCR, and its TCRdb copy is limited to in-frame clones, with some not included. The sample lists approximately 35,000 clones, around 87% seen once, with approximately 2.3% in the top ten. The antigens for these receptors are not known. Sequenced material: PBMCs, taken from a glioma patient whose treatment included an IDH1 peptide vaccine. The origin of the receptors is a man aged 40-55 years with glioma. Each CDR3 is given with its conserved first and last residue. D genes are given only for firm matches. The size of a clone is reported for some rows only, either as once, few or many, or as a class for expanded clones.

TRBV6-1	TRBJ2-5	-	TRBD2	CASSEGTSGGETQYF	TGTGCCAGCAGTGAAGGTACTAGCGGGGGAGAGACCCAGTACTTC
TRBV15	TRBJ1-4	-	-	CATSRDFQARTREEKLFF	TGTGCCACCAGCAGAGATTTTCAGGCGCGGACGAGGGAGGAAAAACTGTTTTTT
TRBV29-1	TRBJ2-1	-	-	CSVEETSSYEQFF	TGCAGCGTTGAAGAGACTAGTTCCTATGAGCAGTTCTTC
TRBV4-2	TRBJ2-3	-	-	CASSPRGGPGTDTQYF	TGTGCCAGCAGCCCCCGCGGCGGGCCGGGCACAGATACGCAGTATTTT
TRBV10-3	TRBJ2-1	-	-	CAISESLDEQFF	TGTGCCATCAGTGAGTCGCTGGATGAGCAGTTCTTC
TRBV30	TRBJ1-3	-	-	CAWSVRVGSGNTIYF	TGTGCCTGGAGTGTAAGGGTCGGGTCTGGAAACACCATATATTTT
TRBV5-1	TRBJ1-1	-	-	CASSLVYEQERVLNTEAFF	TGCGCCAGCAGCTTGGTTTACGAACAAGAGCGAGTGTTGAACACTGAAGCTTTCTTT
TRBV19	TRBJ2-5	-	-	CASSISLGGSPETQYF	TGTGCCAGTAGTATCTCTCTCGGAGGGTCTCCAGAGACCCAGTACTTC
TRBV2	TRBJ2-7	-	TRBD1	CASSEDRGPGYEQYF	TGTGCCAGCAGTGAAGATAGGGGGCCGGGTTACGAGCAGTACTTC
TRBV5-1	TRBJ1-2	-	TRBD1	CASSLSGQGSGVYGYTF	TGCGCCAGCAGCTTGTCGGGACAGGGGAGCGGAGTCTATGGCTACACCTTC
TRBV10-3	TRBJ1-1	-	-	CAIRERDRPGTIDDKAFF	TGTGCCATACGGGAGCGGGATCGTCCCGGGACAATAGACGACAAAGCTTTCTTT
TRBV5-5	TRBJ1-6	-	-	CASSSEQRYSPLHF	TGTGCCAGCAGCTCTGAACAGCGCTATTCACCCCTCCACTTT
TRBV14	TRBJ2-6	-	-	CASTKTGANVLTF	TGTGCCAGCACCAAGACTGGGGCCAACGTCCTGACTTTC
TRBV7-9	TRBJ2-7	-	TRBD1	CASSSERGLAEQYF	TGTGCCAGCAGTTCCGAGAGGGGGCTAGCCGAGCAGTACTTC
TRBV30	TRBJ2-7	-	TRBD2	CAWSRGLAGEQYF	TGTGCCTGGAGTCGGGGACTAGCGGGCGAGCAGTACTTC
TRBV28	TRBJ1-6	-	-	CASASNSPLHF	TGTGCCAGCGCCTCAAATTCACCCCTCCACTTT
TRBV21-1	TRBJ2-2	-	-	CASTLVGGLGGELFF	TGTGCCAGCACCCTCGTCGGGGGGCTGGGCGGGGAGCTGTTTTTT
TRBV7-6	TRBJ1-1	once	TRBD1	CASRVVGTADTEAFF	TGTGCCAGCAGGGTCGTCGGGACAGCTGACACTGAAGCTTTCTTT
TRBV5-6	TRBJ1-6	-	-	CASTFGGFNSPLHF	TGTGCCAGCACCTTTGGGGGGTTTAATTCACCCCTCCACTTT
TRBV7-2	TRBJ1-2	-	-	CASSLMNSGSRGYTF	TGTGCCAGCAGCCTTATGAACTCAGGGTCTCGTGGCTACACCTTC
TRBV7-8	TRBJ2-5	-	TRBD2	CASSTRTSLETQYF	TGTGCCAGCAGCACCCGGACTAGCCTGGAGACCCAGTACTTC
TRBV21-1	TRBJ2-5	-	-	CASSKVGLAGDPETQYF	TGTGCCAGCAGCAAAGTCGGGCTAGCGGGAGACCCCGAGACCCAGTACTTC
TRBV5-4	TRBJ2-5	-	-	CASSLMYVAKTQYF	TGTGCCAGCAGCTTGATGTACGTGGCGAAGACCCAGTACTTC
TRBV7-8	TRBJ1-1	-	TRBD1	CASSLADSGGVAFF	TGTGCCAGCAGCTTAGCGGATTCAGGGGGAGTAGCTTTCTTT
TRBV6-1	TRBJ1-5	-	-	CASSAAGQNQPQHF	TGTGCCAGCAGTGCGGCAGGGCAGAATCAGCCCCAGCATTTT
TRBV7-9	TRBJ2-1	-	-	CASNRGAYNEQFF	TGTGCCAGCAACCGAGGGGCCTACAATGAGCAGTTCTTC
TRBV9	TRBJ2-7	-	TRBD2	CASSAGLAGTYEQYF	TGTGCCAGCAGCGCGGGACTAGCGGGAACCTACGAGCAGTACTTC
TRBV5-6	TRBJ2-7	-	TRBD2	CASSLTLPSGNSYEQYF	TGTGCCAGCAGCTTGACCCTACCTAGCGGAAACTCCTACGAGCAGTACTTC
TRBV15	TRBJ2-1	-	-	CATSIDSSSYNEQFF	TGTGCCACCAGCATCGACAGTAGCTCCTACAATGAGCAGTTCTTC
TRBV4-1	TRBJ1-5	-	-	CASSQGSGNNQPQHF	TGCGCCAGCAGCCAAGGGTCCGGGAACAATCAGCCCCAGCATTTT
TRBV2	TRBJ1-1	-	-	CASSPQSGEAFF	TGTGCCAGCAGTCCACAGTCAGGTGAAGCTTTCTTT
TRBV18	TRBJ1-1	-	-	CASSPLSVNTEAFF	TGTGCCAGCTCACCACTCTCTGTGAACACTGAAGCTTTCTTT
TRBV10-3	TRBJ1-1	-	-	CAISEVAAAPTNTEAFF	TGTGCCATCAGTGAGGTGGCAGCCGCCCCTACCAACACTGAAGCTTTCTTT
TRBV7-6	TRBJ2-7	-	-	CASSSRLSGNSYEQYF	TGTGCCAGCAGCTCGCGCCTTAGCGGCAACTCCTACGAGCAGTACTTC
TRBV7-3	TRBJ2-7	-	TRBD2	CASSLTGGPHEQYF	TGTGCCAGCAGCTTAACGGGAGGGCCCCACGAGCAGTACTTC
TRBV28	TRBJ1-6	once	-	CASRKVLNSPLHF	TGTGCCAGCCGAAAGGTTCTCAATTCACCCCTCCACTTT
TRBV30	TRBJ1-6	-	-	CAWSVQYRTQDSPLHF	TGTGCCTGGAGTGTACAGTATAGGACGCAGGATTCACCCCTCCACTTT
TRBV7-2	TRBJ2-1	-	TRBD2	CASSLTSGHNEQFF	TGTGCCAGCAGCCTCACTAGCGGTCACAATGAGCAGTTCTTC
TRBV25-1	TRBJ1-2	-	-	CASSGGITHYGYTF	TGTGCCAGCAGTGGGGGGATCACCCACTATGGCTACACCTTC
TRBV29-1	TRBJ1-2	-	TRBD1	CSVEWQGAFGYGYTF	TGCAGCGTTGAATGGCAGGGGGCATTCGGCTATGGCTACACCTTC
TRBV29-1	TRBJ1-1	-	-	CSVGVMNTEAFF	TGCAGCGTAGGGGTTATGAACACTGAAGCTTTCTTT
TRBV6-4	TRBJ1-2	-	-	CASSVGANYGYTF	TGTGCCAGCAGCGTCGGGGCGAACTATGGCTACACCTTC
TRBV5-1	TRBJ1-3	-	-	CASSPAGNSGNTIYF	TGCGCCAGCAGCCCGGCCGGGAACTCTGGAAACACCATATATTTT
TRBV13	TRBJ2-2	-	-	CASSRDHRNTGELFF	TGTGCCAGCAGCAGGGACCACCGGAACACCGGGGAGCTGTTTTTT
TRBV6-5	TRBJ1-3	-	TRBD1	CASSYRQGTIGNTIYF	TGTGCCAGCAGTTATAGACAGGGGACCATTGGAAACACCATATATTTT